This T cell receptor beta chain was found in a study of T cell repertoires in cytomegalovirus infection. As for the study in general: As its CMV epitopes, the study selected recently identified HLA-C-restricted and well-studied HLA-B-restricted targets. Carrying CMV and the relevant HLA type showed in public TCR beta signatures.

General study results and limits: Totalled public TCR beta family frequency picked out people who carried CMV plus the relevant HLA. Ex vivo responses were dominated by HLA-C-restricted CMV-specific TCR beta clonotypes.

Each CDR3 protein is one row after TCRdb ran MiXCR on the reads. The repertoire holds about 830,000 distinct CDR3 sequences, with about 33% as singletons. This CDR3 is built from 17 residues. V trimming: 2 bases; J trimming: 5 bases; junction bases outside the gene matches: 5. Germline assignment: CDR1 SGHTA and CDR2 FQGNSA. This clonotype was found a few times. Its antigen is undetermined. The sequences come from cultured CD8+ T cells from PBMCs, collected from culture after CMV antigen stimulation. This chain joins TRBV7-2 and TRBJ2-3; TRBD2 matches 15 bases. The receptor was isolated from a human donor in good health (CMV status not recorded). Some clones in this sample may be carry-over from other donors' samples. CDR3 nucleotide sequence: TGTGCCAGCAGCTTATATTGGACTAGCGGGGGGGAAGATACGCAGTATTTT. Encoded protein: CASSLYWTSGGEDTQYF.